The clone carrying this TCR beta chain was picked up a small number of times. This specimen comes from a study of CD8+ T cells in alopecia areata. V was trimmed by 6 bases and J by 7 bases, leaving 15 bases between them. Germline assignment: CDR1 SQVTM and CDR2 ANQGSEA. The CDR3 contains 12 residues. RNA extraction was followed by reverse transcription into cDNA, which acted as the sequencing template. The assay was immunoSEQ multiplex PCR, and TCRdb's table has in-frame clones only and misses some. The sample includes under 150,000 clones, less than 60% of them seen just once. Specified treatment: oral pan-JAK inhibitor, 5-10 mg twice daily. CD4+ and CD8+ T cells were sorted from PBMCs.

This receptor was obtained from a human donor with alopecia areata. The starting material was CD4+ T cells sorted from blood, obtained at week 24, from a patient treated with tofacitinib. The V and J genes are TRBV29-1 and TRBJ1-2; D is perhaps TRBD1 (6 bases). The CDR3 loop is CSVEGVSGGYTF. The DNA of the CDR3 is TGCAGCGTCGAGGGGGTCAGCGGTGGCTACACCTTC.